These T cell receptor beta chains were read from a single sample in a study of blood T cell repertoires in COVID-19. The method was immunoSEQ multiplex PCR; TCRdb's version includes in-frame clones alone and lacks a portion of them. The repertoire includes 110,000 to 150,000 clones, around 83% of them detected once, and approximately 10% sits in the top ten. Material for sequencing was PBMCs or T cells enriched from blood (not recorded which). These receptors all stem from a man over 45 who had recovered from COVID-19. The conserved cysteine and the conserved F or W are not part of the CDR3 here. The order of the fields is V gene, CDR3 protein.

v_gene: TRBV6-5
CDR3aa: ASRWYSDTEAF

v_gene: TRBV7-2
CDR3aa: ASSHRPGLETDTQY

v_gene: TRBV4-2
CDR3aa: ASSPGTGANTEAF

v_gene: TRBV4-2
CDR3aa: ASSQDPDRGAEGYT

v_gene: TRBV5-4
CDR3aa: ASSSFGRGEETQY

v_gene: TRBV7-9
CDR3aa: ASSLRMGDTEAF

v_gene: TRBV5-1
CDR3aa: ASSGGLQTYEQY

v_gene: TRBV7-9
CDR3aa: ASRPTGSRNSPLH

v_gene: TRBV7-9
CDR3aa: ASSYPSSYEQY

v_gene: TRBV5-4
CDR3aa: ASSRDRDGTDTQY

v_gene: TRBV6-1
CDR3aa: ASSQGQGKGQETQY

v_gene: TRBV6-5
CDR3aa: ASRSDRVNYGYT

v_gene: TRBV7-2
CDR3aa: ASSLERIQPQH

v_gene: TRBV27
CDR3aa: ASRLQGVSDTQY

v_gene: TRBV2
CDR3aa: ASRTQRGTNEKLF

v_gene: TRBV6-5
CDR3aa: ASTQGSINQPQH

v_gene: TRBV6-2/TRBV6-3
CDR3aa: ASSWRSEQF

v_gene: TRBV5-4
CDR3aa: ASSIGQGVQETQY

v_gene: TRBV5-6
CDR3aa: ASSRGTALNQPQH

v_gene: TRBV5-1
CDR3aa: ASSLQGADTGELF

v_gene: TRBV19
CDR3aa: ASSKQTWTGNYGYT

v_gene: TRBV10-3
CDR3aa: AISGEAGYSSGANVLT

v_gene: TRBV28
CDR3aa: ASSPPGLASYEQY

v_gene: TRBV5-5
CDR3aa: ASSLESQGLGYT

v_gene: TRBV6-5
CDR3aa: ASSPLTVSEQY

v_gene: TRBV7-6
CDR3aa: ASSALQGSGNTIY

v_gene: TRBV11-2
CDR3aa: ASSSLGAGGNTIY

v_gene: TRBV4-1
CDR3aa: ASSQDSRWEQY

v_gene: TRBV11-2
CDR3aa: ASSKNQATGNTIY

v_gene: TRBV7-6
CDR3aa: ASSFGQGTEAF

v_gene: TRBV27
CDR3aa: ASSLFGGSGANVLT

v_gene: TRBV18
CDR3aa: ASSLRTDSPLH